This entry describes one TCR beta chain. The data were taken from a study of regulatory T cells in long-lasting Graves disease. Study information: Antithyroid drug exposure in newly diagnosed Graves' patients had lasted under 3 months.

Sample time point: newly diagnosed GD, antithyroid drugs for less than 3 months. Construction of the TCR library relied on RNA isolated from PBMCs. Patients met American Thyroid Association criteria for Graves' disease. EDTA tubes were used for drawing around 8.8 milliliters of peripheral blood. Germline lookup yields CDR1 MGHDK and CDR2 SYGVNS. V shed 7 bases and J 2 bases; nucleotides not matched to a gene: 4. This CDR3 has 13 residues. Arm-PCR of CDR3 regions and iRepertoire HTBI primers were the basis on which TCR beta libraries were built. In the original workflow: Among the samples, under 70 TRBV and approximately 13 TRBJ segments were identified. MiXCR, applied by TCRdb to the multiplex PCR reads, yields one record per CDR3 protein. TCRdb, not the authors, supplied the V and J calls. The sample includes 400,000 to 550,000 distinct CDR3 sequences, about 15% of them seen just once. This sample also belongs to another study, concerning T cells in Graves' hyperthyroidism and ophthalmopathy.

The sample consisted of peripheral blood mononuclear cells (PBMCs), taken at new diagnosis, from a patient treated with antithyroid drugs. The TCR comes from a woman in her 30s with Graves disease. The chain links TRBV25-1 to TRBJ2-5, with 7 bases aligning to TRBD2. CDR3 amino acids: CASMGGFQETQYF. Written as DNA, the CDR3 is TGTGCCAGCATGGGGGGGTTTCAAGAGACCCAGTACTTC. Filled out from reference TRBV25-1 and TRBJ2-5, the complete variable domain reads EADIYQTPRYLVIGTGKKITLECSQTMGHDKMYWYQQDPGMELHLIHYSYGVNSTEKGDLSSESTVSRIRTEHFPLTLESARPSHTSQYLCASMGGFQETQYFGPGTRLLVL.